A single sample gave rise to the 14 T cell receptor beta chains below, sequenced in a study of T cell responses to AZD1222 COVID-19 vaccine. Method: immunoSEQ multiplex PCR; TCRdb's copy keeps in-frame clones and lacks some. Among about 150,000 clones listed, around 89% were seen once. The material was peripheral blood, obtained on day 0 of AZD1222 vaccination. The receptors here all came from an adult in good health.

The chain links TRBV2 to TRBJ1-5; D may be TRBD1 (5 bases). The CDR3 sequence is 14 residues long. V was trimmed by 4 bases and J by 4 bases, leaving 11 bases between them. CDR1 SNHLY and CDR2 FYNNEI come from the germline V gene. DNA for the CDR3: TGTGCCAGCAGTGTGACCCCAGGGAATCAGCCCCAGCATTTT. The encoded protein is CASSVTPGNQPQHF.

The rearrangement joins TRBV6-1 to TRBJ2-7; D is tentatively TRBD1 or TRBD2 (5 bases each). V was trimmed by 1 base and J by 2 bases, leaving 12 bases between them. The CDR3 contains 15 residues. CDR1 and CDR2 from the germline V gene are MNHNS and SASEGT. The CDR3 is CASSEGGSGTYEQYF. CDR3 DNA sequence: TGTGCCAGCAGTGAAGGGGGGAGTGGGACCTACGAGCAGTACTTC.

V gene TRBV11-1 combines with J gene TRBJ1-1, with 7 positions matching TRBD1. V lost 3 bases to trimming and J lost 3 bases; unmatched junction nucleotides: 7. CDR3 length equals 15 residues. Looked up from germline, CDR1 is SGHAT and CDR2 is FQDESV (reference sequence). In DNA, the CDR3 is TGTGCCAGCAGCTTCAACAGGGGCGACTACACTGAAGCTTTCTTT. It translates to CASSFNRGDYTEAFF.

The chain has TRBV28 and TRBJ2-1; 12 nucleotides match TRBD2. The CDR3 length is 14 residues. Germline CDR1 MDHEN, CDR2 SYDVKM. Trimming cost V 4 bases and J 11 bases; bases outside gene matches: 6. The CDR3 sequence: CASSSGTSGYKQFF. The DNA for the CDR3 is TGTGCCAGCAGTTCCGGGACTAGCGGGTACAAGCAGTTCTTC.

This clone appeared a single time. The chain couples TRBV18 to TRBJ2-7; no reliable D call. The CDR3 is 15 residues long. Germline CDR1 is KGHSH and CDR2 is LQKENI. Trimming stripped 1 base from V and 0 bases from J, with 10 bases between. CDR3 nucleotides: TGTGCCAGCTCACCACGGCCTCAAGACTCCTACGAGCAGTACTTC. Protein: CASSPRPQDSYEQYF.

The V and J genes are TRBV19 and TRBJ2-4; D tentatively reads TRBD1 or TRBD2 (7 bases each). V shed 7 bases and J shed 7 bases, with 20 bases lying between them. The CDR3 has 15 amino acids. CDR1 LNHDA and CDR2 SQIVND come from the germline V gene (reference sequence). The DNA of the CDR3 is TGTGCCAGTACCCAAGGGAGGGGGCAGCATAACATTCAGTACTTC. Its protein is CASTQGRGQHNIQYF. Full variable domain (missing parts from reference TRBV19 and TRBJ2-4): DGGITQSPKYLFRKEGQNVTLSCEQNLNHDAMYWYRQDPGQGLRLIYYSQIVNDFQKGDIAEGYSVSREKKESFPLTVTSAQKNPTAFYLCASTQGRGQHNIQYFGAGTRLSVL.

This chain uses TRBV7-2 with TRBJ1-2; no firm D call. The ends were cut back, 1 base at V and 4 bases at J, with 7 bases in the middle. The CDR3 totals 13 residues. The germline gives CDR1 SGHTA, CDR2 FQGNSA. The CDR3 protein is CASSLGGAYGYTF. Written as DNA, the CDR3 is TGTGCCAGCAGCTTAGGCGGCGCCTATGGCTACACCTTC.

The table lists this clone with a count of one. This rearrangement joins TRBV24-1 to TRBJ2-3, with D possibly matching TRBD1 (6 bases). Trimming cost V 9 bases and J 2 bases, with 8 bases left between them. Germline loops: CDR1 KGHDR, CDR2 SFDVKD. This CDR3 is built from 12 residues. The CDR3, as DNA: TGTGCCACCGGGACATCCACAGATACGCAGTATTTT. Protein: CATGTSTDTQYF.

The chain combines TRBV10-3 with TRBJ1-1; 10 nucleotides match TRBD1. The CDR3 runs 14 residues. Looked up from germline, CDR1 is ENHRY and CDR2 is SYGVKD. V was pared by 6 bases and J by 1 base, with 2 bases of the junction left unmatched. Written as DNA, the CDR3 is TGTGCCATCAGCAGGACAGGGGGGAACACTGAAGCTTTCTTT. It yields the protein CAISRTGGNTEAFF.

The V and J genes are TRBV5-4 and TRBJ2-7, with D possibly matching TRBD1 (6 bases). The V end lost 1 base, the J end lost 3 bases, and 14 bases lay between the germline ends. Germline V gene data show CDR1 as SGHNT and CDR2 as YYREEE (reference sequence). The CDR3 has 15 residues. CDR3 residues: CASSLFPGALYEQYF. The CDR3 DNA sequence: TGTGCCAGCAGCTTGTTTCCAGGGGCACTCTACGAGCAGTACTTC.

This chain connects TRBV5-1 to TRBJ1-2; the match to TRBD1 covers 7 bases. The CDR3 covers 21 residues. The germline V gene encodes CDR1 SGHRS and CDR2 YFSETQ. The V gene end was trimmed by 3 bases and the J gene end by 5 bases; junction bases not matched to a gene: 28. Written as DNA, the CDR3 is TGCGCCAGCAGCTCGTCCTTAGGACAGGCGCGGTCCGATCAATCAGGATATGGCTACACCTTC. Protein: CASSSSLGQARSDQSGYGYTF.

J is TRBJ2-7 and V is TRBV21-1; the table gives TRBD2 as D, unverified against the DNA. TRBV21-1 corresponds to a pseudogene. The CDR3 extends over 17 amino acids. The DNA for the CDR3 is TGTGCCAGCAGCAAATGGGGAGCTGAGGGTAGCTCCTACGAGCAGTACTTC. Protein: CASSKWGAEGSSYEQYF.

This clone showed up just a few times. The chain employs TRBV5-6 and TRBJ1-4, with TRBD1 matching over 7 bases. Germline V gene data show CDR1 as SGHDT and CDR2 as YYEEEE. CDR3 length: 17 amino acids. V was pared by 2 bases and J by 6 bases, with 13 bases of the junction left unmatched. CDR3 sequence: CASSLYGTVRFDEKLFF. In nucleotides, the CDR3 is TGTGCCAGCAGCTTATACGGGACAGTGAGATTTGATGAAAAACTGTTTTTT. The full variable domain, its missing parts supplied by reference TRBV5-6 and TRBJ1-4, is DAGVTQSPTHLIKTRGQQVTLRCSPKSGHDTVSWYQQALGQGPQFIFQYYEEEERQRGNFPDRFSGHQFPNYSSELNVNALLLGDSALYLCASSLYGTVRFDEKLFFGSGTQLSVL.

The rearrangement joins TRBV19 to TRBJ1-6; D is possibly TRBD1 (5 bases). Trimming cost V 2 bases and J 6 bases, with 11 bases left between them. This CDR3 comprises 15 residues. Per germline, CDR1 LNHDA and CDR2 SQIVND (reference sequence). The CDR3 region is CASSIPQAVNSPLHF. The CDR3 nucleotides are TGTGCCAGTAGTATACCACAGGCGGTTAATTCACCCCTCCACTTT.